This T cell receptor beta chain derives from a study of OX40 agonist ivuxolimab in advanced cancers. Findings and limits, study-wide: There was clonal expansion of CD4+ and CD8+ blood T cells by week 6 at 0.1 to 3.0 mg/kg.

Concerning this clone itself: Its antigen is as yet unknown.

Repertoires were generated with immunoSEQ multiplex PCR, while TCRdb's copy carries only in-frame clones and drops some. The top ten hold 0.33% of the sample, which has 90,000 to 100,000 clones, 80% to 90% seen once. The CDR3 is 15 amino acids. V lost 0 bases and J 4 bases, leaving 10 bases between the germline ends. Germline CDR1 is MNHEY and CDR2 is SVGAGI. The V gene is TRBV6-5, the J gene TRBJ2-1, with D tentatively TRBD2 (5 bases). This specimen was CD4+ or CD8+ T cells sorted from blood, taken in a trial of the OX40 agonist ivuxolimab. This TCR came from an adult with an advanced solid tumor such as melanoma, head and neck, liver or kidney cancer. CDR3 nucleotides: TGTGCCAGCAGTTACTCCACAGCGGAGTACAATGAGCAGTTCTTC. This gives the protein CASSYSTAEYNEQFF.